Listed below are T cell receptor beta chains from one sample, sequenced in a study of post-analysis software for immune sequencing data. TCRdb fed the PCR reads into MiXCR, producing one record per CDR3 protein. The table has roughly 570,000 distinct CDR3 sequences, approximately 31% seen once. The sample comprised blood. These TCRs come from a girl under 18 with multiple sclerosis. Both conserved end residues are part of each CDR3. Each record gives: D gene, J gene, V gene, clone size, CDR3 protein, CDR3 DNA. D genes are given only for firm matches. Clone size is given for some rows only: seen once, a few or many times, or a class if the clone is expanded.

d_call: NA
j_call: TRBJ2-5
v_call: TRBV5-1
clone_size: few
cdr3_aa: CASSLMGANQETQYF
cdr3_nt: TGCGCCAGCAGCTTGATGGGGGCCAACCAAGAGACCCAGTACTTC

d_call: NA
j_call: TRBJ1-2
v_call: TRBV6-5
clone_size: once
cdr3_aa: CASGYAWGDESYGYTF
cdr3_nt: TGTGCCAGCGGTTACGCTTGGGGGGATGAAAGCTATGGCTACACCTTC

d_call: NA
j_call: TRBJ1-5
v_call: TRBV12-3/TRBV12-4
clone_size: few
cdr3_aa: CASSLGAQGGNQPQHF
cdr3_nt: TGTGCCAGCAGTTTGGGTGCACAGGGTGGTAATCAGCCCCAGCATTTT

d_call: TRBD1
j_call: TRBJ1-2
v_call: TRBV20-1
clone_size: NA
cdr3_aa: CSALGQDGYSYTF
cdr3_nt: TGCAGTGCGCTGGGACAGGATGGGTATAGCTACACCTTC

d_call: TRBD2
j_call: TRBJ2-3
v_call: TRBV20-1
clone_size: NA
cdr3_aa: CSAPRTSRGTDTQYF
cdr3_nt: TGCAGTGCTCCGAGGACTAGCCGAGGCACAGATACGCAGTATTTT

d_call: NA
j_call: TRBJ2-5
v_call: TRBV3-1
clone_size: few
cdr3_aa: CASSQLTGNQGETQYF
cdr3_nt: TGTGCCAGCAGCCAACTAACGGGGAACCAAGGCGAGACCCAGTACTTC

d_call: NA
j_call: TRBJ1-5
v_call: TRBV24-1
clone_size: NA
cdr3_aa: CATSEAKGVFNQPQHF
cdr3_nt: TGTGCCACCAGTGAGGCCAAGGGGGTGTTCAATCAGCCCCAGCATTTT

d_call: TRBD1
j_call: TRBJ1-2
v_call: TRBV20-1
clone_size: NA
cdr3_aa: CSAPGQGVRYGYTF
cdr3_nt: TGCAGTGCCCCAGGACAGGGGGTCCGGTATGGCTACACCTTC

d_call: NA
j_call: TRBJ2-4
v_call: TRBV12-3/TRBV12-4
clone_size: NA
cdr3_aa: CASSLRTQAKNIQYF
cdr3_nt: TGTGCCAGCAGTCTCCGGACACAGGCCAAAAACATTCAGTACTTC

d_call: TRBD2
j_call: TRBJ2-7
v_call: TRBV12-3/TRBV12-4
clone_size: NA
cdr3_aa: CASSLSASGGGIYEQYF
cdr3_nt: TGTGCCAGCAGTTTATCGGCTAGCGGGGGAGGAATCTACGAGCAGTACTTC

d_call: TRBD1
j_call: TRBJ2-3
v_call: TRBV20-1
clone_size: NA
cdr3_aa: CSARGGGDTDTQYF
cdr3_nt: TGCAGTGCTAGAGGAGGGGGCGACACAGATACGCAGTATTTT

d_call: NA
j_call: TRBJ2-5
v_call: TRBV5-1
clone_size: many
cdr3_aa: CASSLGQMEETQYF
cdr3_nt: TGCGCCAGCAGCTTGGGCCAGATGGAAGAGACCCAGTACTTC

d_call: TRBD1
j_call: TRBJ2-5
v_call: TRBV28
clone_size: NA
cdr3_aa: CASSGGQNQETQYF
cdr3_nt: TGTGCCAGCAGTGGGGGACAGAATCAAGAGACCCAGTACTTC

d_call: NA
j_call: TRBJ2-5
v_call: TRBV12-3/TRBV12-4
clone_size: NA
cdr3_aa: CASSLPGSGWTQYF
cdr3_nt: TGTGCCAGCAGTTTGCCGGGATCTGGGTGGACCCAGTACTTC

d_call: NA
j_call: TRBJ1-6
v_call: TRBV12-3/TRBV12-4
clone_size: NA
cdr3_aa: CASSPGTPLDNSPLHF
cdr3_nt: TGTGCCAGCAGTCCCGGGACTCCCTTAGATAATTCACCCCTCCACTTT

d_call: NA
j_call: TRBJ2-3
v_call: TRBV20-1
clone_size: NA
cdr3_aa: CSARLGVDTQYF
cdr3_nt: TGCAGTGCTAGACTAGGGGTTGATACGCAGTATTTT

d_call: TRBD2
j_call: TRBJ2-1
v_call: TRBV29-1
clone_size: NA
cdr3_aa: CSRQVTSGGSYNEQFF
cdr3_nt: TGCAGCCGCCAAGTCACTAGCGGGGGATCCTACAATGAGCAGTTCTTC

d_call: NA
j_call: TRBJ2-3
v_call: TRBV7-9
clone_size: few
cdr3_aa: CASSLPASADTQYF
cdr3_nt: TGTGCCAGCAGCTTACCGGCCAGCGCAGATACGCAGTATTTT

d_call: NA
j_call: TRBJ2-1
v_call: TRBV20-1
clone_size: many
cdr3_aa: CSAQAGSSYNEQFF
cdr3_nt: TGCAGTGCTCAAGCAGGGAGCTCCTACAATGAGCAGTTCTTC

d_call: NA
j_call: TRBJ1-2
v_call: TRBV10-3
clone_size: NA
cdr3_aa: CAISESGGSYGYTF
cdr3_nt: TGTGCCATCAGTGAGAGCGGGGGTTCCTATGGCTACACCTTC

d_call: NA
j_call: TRBJ2-2
v_call: TRBV29-1
clone_size: NA
cdr3_aa: CSVGDSVTGELFF
cdr3_nt: TGCAGCGTTGGAGACAGTGTCACCGGGGAGCTGTTTTTT

d_call: TRBD2
j_call: TRBJ2-1
v_call: TRBV5-1
clone_size: few
cdr3_aa: CASSLVPLAGLFNEQFF
cdr3_nt: TGCGCCAGCAGCTTGGTCCCACTAGCGGGCCTATTCAATGAGCAGTTCTTC

d_call: NA
j_call: TRBJ2-4
v_call: TRBV11-2
clone_size: few
cdr3_aa: CASSLIGDYLAKNIQYF
cdr3_nt: TGTGCCAGCAGCCTCATCGGGGATTATTTAGCCAAAAACATTCAGTACTTC

d_call: TRBD1
j_call: TRBJ2-3
v_call: TRBV20-1
clone_size: NA
cdr3_aa: CSAREGTGSTDTQYF
cdr3_nt: TGCAGTGCTAGAGAAGGGACAGGGAGCACAGATACGCAGTATTTT

d_call: NA
j_call: TRBJ2-1
v_call: TRBV5-1
clone_size: NA
cdr3_aa: CASSSVEVGAGEQFF
cdr3_nt: TGCGCCAGCAGTTCTGTAGAAGTGGGTGCGGGTGAGCAGTTCTTC

d_call: NA
j_call: TRBJ2-4
v_call: TRBV5-1
clone_size: NA
cdr3_aa: CASSLGTLGVAKNIQYF
cdr3_nt: TGCGCCAGCAGCTTGGGTACCCTGGGGGTAGCCAAAAACATTCAGTACTTC

d_call: NA
j_call: TRBJ1-5
v_call: TRBV5-6
clone_size: many
cdr3_aa: CASSLDQPQHF
cdr3_nt: TGTGCCAGCAGCTTGGATCAGCCCCAGCATTTT

d_call: TRBD2
j_call: TRBJ2-5
v_call: TRBV2
clone_size: few
cdr3_aa: CASRRRLAGDETQYF
cdr3_nt: TGTGCCAGCAGGAGGCGACTAGCGGGGGACGAGACCCAGTACTTC

d_call: NA
j_call: TRBJ2-5
v_call: TRBV6-5
clone_size: NA
cdr3_aa: CASKPIGLQETQYF
cdr3_nt: TGTGCCAGCAAACCAATCGGCCTCCAAGAGACCCAGTACTTC

d_call: NA
j_call: TRBJ1-2
v_call: TRBV6-6
clone_size: NA
cdr3_aa: CASTLGGYYGYTF
cdr3_nt: TGTGCCAGCACCCTAGGAGGGTATTATGGCTACACCTTC

d_call: NA
j_call: TRBJ2-4
v_call: TRBV28
clone_size: NA
cdr3_aa: CASDGEGNIQYF
cdr3_nt: TGTGCCAGCGATGGGGAAGGAAACATTCAGTACTTC

d_call: NA
j_call: TRBJ2-5
v_call: TRBV3-1
clone_size: many
cdr3_aa: CASRPQVQETQYF
cdr3_nt: TGTGCCAGCAGGCCGCAGGTACAAGAGACCCAGTACTTC

d_call: NA
j_call: TRBJ2-3
v_call: TRBV12-3/TRBV12-4
clone_size: NA
cdr3_aa: CASSLGRRDTDAQYF
cdr3_nt: TGTGCCAGCAGTTTGGGAAGACGGGACACAGATGCGCAGTATTTT

d_call: TRBD1
j_call: TRBJ1-2
v_call: TRBV20-1
clone_size: once
cdr3_aa: CSASGDRANYGYTF
cdr3_nt: TGCAGTGCCAGCGGGGACAGGGCTAACTATGGCTACACCTTC

d_call: NA
j_call: TRBJ2-3
v_call: TRBV12-3/TRBV12-4
clone_size: NA
cdr3_aa: CASRAGDPDTQYF
cdr3_nt: TGTGCCAGCAGGGCAGGGGACCCAGATACGCAGTATTTT

d_call: TRBD1
j_call: TRBJ2-1
v_call: TRBV4-1
clone_size: NA
cdr3_aa: CASSHLPGQFSYDEQFF
cdr3_nt: TGCGCCAGCAGCCACCTTCCGGGACAGTTCTCCTACGATGAGCAGTTCTTC

d_call: TRBD2
j_call: TRBJ2-1
v_call: TRBV12-3/TRBV12-4
clone_size: many
cdr3_aa: CASSLGGLLNEQFF
cdr3_nt: TGTGCCAGCAGTTTAGGGGGACTACTAAATGAGCAGTTCTTC

d_call: TRBD2
j_call: TRBJ2-1
v_call: TRBV9
clone_size: NA
cdr3_aa: CASSVAGLDDEQFF
cdr3_nt: TGTGCCAGCAGCGTAGCGGGACTAGACGATGAGCAGTTCTTC

d_call: NA
j_call: TRBJ2-7
v_call: TRBV20-1
clone_size: once
cdr3_aa: CSARPVYEQYF
cdr3_nt: TGCAGTGCTAGGCCAGTCTACGAGCAGTACTTC

d_call: TRBD2
j_call: TRBJ2-3
v_call: TRBV24-1
clone_size: NA
cdr3_aa: CATSGSGGATQYF
cdr3_nt: TGTGCCACCTCCGGTAGCGGGGGAGCTACGCAGTATTTT

d_call: NA
j_call: TRBJ2-4
v_call: TRBV11-2
clone_size: NA
cdr3_aa: CASSPGGAADIQYF
cdr3_nt: TGTGCCAGCAGCCCAGGGGGGGCGGCCGACATTCAGTACTTC

d_call: TRBD1
j_call: TRBJ1-2
v_call: TRBV7-6
clone_size: NA
cdr3_aa: CASSFSQQGANDGYTF
cdr3_nt: TGTGCCAGCAGCTTTAGTCAACAGGGGGCGAATGATGGCTACACCTTC

d_call: NA
j_call: TRBJ2-7
v_call: TRBV28
clone_size: NA
cdr3_aa: CASRRAGRSYEQYF
cdr3_nt: TGTGCCAGCAGGAGGGCAGGTCGGTCCTACGAGCAGTACTTC

d_call: TRBD1
j_call: TRBJ2-1
v_call: TRBV6-4
clone_size: many
cdr3_aa: CASSAQGVDLYNEQFF
cdr3_nt: TGTGCCAGCAGTGCACAGGGGGTGGACCTCTACAATGAGCAGTTCTTC

d_call: TRBD1
j_call: TRBJ2-7
v_call: TRBV7-9
clone_size: NA
cdr3_aa: CASSSTRDRPSYEQYF
cdr3_nt: TGTGCCAGCAGCTCAACCCGGGACAGGCCCTCCTACGAGCAGTACTTC

d_call: NA
j_call: TRBJ1-2
v_call: TRBV20-1
clone_size: NA
cdr3_aa: CSAMDRANYGYTF
cdr3_nt: TGCAGTGCTATGGACAGAGCTAACTATGGCTACACCTTC

d_call: TRBD1
j_call: TRBJ1-2
v_call: TRBV7-2
clone_size: NA
cdr3_aa: CASSLVGQATSDYGYTF
cdr3_nt: TGTGCCAGCAGCTTAGTTGGACAGGCTACCTCGGACTATGGCTACACCTTC